This T cell receptor (beta chain) was identified in a study of human T cells and chemical hapten exposure. Broader study findings: TCRs whose frequency exceeded 1 in 1000 remained the same following DPC sensitization.

As processed by the authors: The number of TCRs in each sample had a median of approximately 99,000 and spanned about 23,224 to 690,600. TCRdb re-analysed the RACE reads in MiXCR, keeping a single row per CDR3 protein. The V and J calls reflect TCRdb's pipeline rather than the authors' work. The repertoire holds more than 75,000 distinct CDR3 sequences, with about 8.6% as singletons. With respect to this clonotype: What it recognizes is unknown.

Time point defined: healthy volunteer bleed at 6 weeks. RNA extraction used unfractionated whole blood as the source of total RNA. Sequencing used whole blood. This clonotype was sampled from a male donor in good health. Some clones in this sample may be carry-over from other donors' samples.

The CDR3 spells CASSLVTYGYTF. The CDR3 DNA sequence: TGTGCCAGCAGCTTAGTCACCTATGGCTACACCTTC. V is TRBV7-2 and J is TRBJ1-2; D is ambiguous. The CDR3 is 12 amino acids. Germline assignment: CDR1 SGHTA and CDR2 FQGNSA. V gave up 1 base and J gave up 4 bases, with 4 bases separating them. Together with reference TRBV7-2 and TRBJ1-2, the CDR3 gives the full variable domain: GAGVSQSPSNKVTEKGKDVELRCDPISGHTALYWYRQSLGQGLEFLIYFQGNSAPDKSGLPSDRFSAERTGGSVSTLTIQRTQQEDSAVYLCASSLVTYGYTFGSGTRLTVV.